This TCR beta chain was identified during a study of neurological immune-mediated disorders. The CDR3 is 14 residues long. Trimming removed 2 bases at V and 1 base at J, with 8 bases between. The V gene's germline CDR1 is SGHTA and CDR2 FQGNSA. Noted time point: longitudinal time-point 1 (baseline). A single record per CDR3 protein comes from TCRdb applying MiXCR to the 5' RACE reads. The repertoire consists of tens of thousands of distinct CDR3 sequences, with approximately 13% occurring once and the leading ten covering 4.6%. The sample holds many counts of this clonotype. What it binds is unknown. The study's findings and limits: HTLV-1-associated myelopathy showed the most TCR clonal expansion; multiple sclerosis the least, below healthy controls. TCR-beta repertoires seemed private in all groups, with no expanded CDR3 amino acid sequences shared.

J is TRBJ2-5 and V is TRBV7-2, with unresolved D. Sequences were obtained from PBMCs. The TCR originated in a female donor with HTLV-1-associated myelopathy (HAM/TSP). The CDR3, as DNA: TGTGCCAGCAGCTTATACGGCTTCCAAGAGACCCAGTACTTC. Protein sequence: CASSLYGFQETQYF. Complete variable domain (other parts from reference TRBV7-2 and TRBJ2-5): GAGVSQSPSNKVTEKGKDVELRCDPISGHTALYWYRQSLGQGLEFLIYFQGNSAPDKSGLPSDRFSAERTGGSVSTLTIQRTQQEDSAVYLCASSLYGFQETQYFGPGTRLLVL.